This entry is about one T cell receptor beta chain. This clonotype is characterized as medium-sized (0.01 to 0.1%). The antigen it binds to is not known. Base qualities are missing; no much larger clone stands one base away. To purify naive CD4+ T cells, the Miltenyi Naive CD4+ T Cell Isolation kit was used, and CD25 microbeads served to deplete Tregs. In a larger cohort of 25 or so breast cancer patients, a single TRBV12-4/TRBJ1-2 rearrangement was sequenced in tumor Tregs and in blood Treg, naive and memory CD4+ cells. Mononuclear cells from lymph nodes or less than 65 ml of peripheral blood were isolated by Ficoll density gradient centrifugation. Sorted cell populations were confirmed by FACS to exceed 90% purity. Germline trimming amounts to 5 bases on V and 3 bases on J, with 7 as the count of junction bases outside the gene matches. The CDR3, from cysteine to phenylalanine, totals 15 residues. Kept here is only the CDR3 DNA, which spans 45 bases and is read in frame from base 1.

The library was built by means of multiplex PCR. The reads were generated on an Ion Torrent PGM. For the approximately 25-patient analysis, adaptor-ligated barcode primers were used to amplify TRBV12-4/TRBJ1-2 clonotypes. The Ion Personal Genome Machine system was used to sequence the TRBV12-4/TRBJ1-2 amplicons from the roughly 23-patient cohort. The original pipeline was this. For each of nine subset-tissue groups, sequencing data from the five patients were combined, and the groups were compared by unsupervised clustering of TCR gene usage. Repertoire similarity was calculated with the Morisita-Horn index, weighting shared sequences by their contribution to each repertoire. The public reads were reanalyzed by TCRdb: fastp trimming at Q25, MiXCR alignment, in-frame beta chains only. Under each unique CDR3 protein, matching rows form one entry showing the most common genes and DNA. What appears here as the V and J calls and clone size reflects TCRdb's work, not the paper's. In this sample the table shows about 2,500 distinct CDR3 sequences, over 4% of which occur a single time. The ten largest clones capture 10% to 13% of the sample.

The data were taken from a study (dated by TCRdb to the mid-2010s). For the wider study: The study tested whether tumor-infiltrating Tregs in breast cancer are recruited from blood Tregs or converted in situ from other CD4+ T cell subsets.

General conclusions and limits of the study: The TCR gene usage of tumor memory CD4+ T cells clustered together with blood and lymph node memory CD4+ cells and with lymph node naive CD4+ cells. The greatest overlap of tumor-infiltrating Treg TCR alpha and beta sequences was observed with tumor naive CD4+ T cells, followed by blood naive CD4+ T cells. Across the approximately 21 patients, roughly 13% of TRBV12-4/TRBJ1-2 sequences from tumor Tregs were shared with naive CD4+ cells, compared with under 2.3% shared with blood Tregs or memory cells. The validation in the larger cohort was limited to a single TCR beta V-J rearrangement instead of whole repertoires.

The chain is assembled from TRBV12-3 or TRBV12-4 and TRBJ1-2, and 9 junction bases match TRBD1. Sequenced input: naive CD4+ T cells sorted from blood. The label giving this sample's cell subset or site can be read as: naive CD4+ T cells, CD4+CD45RA+CD25-. The source of this sequence is a female donor with breast cancer. The CDR3 has the sequence CASSQADRGDYGYTF. In nucleotides, the sequence is TGTGCCAGCAGTCAGGCGGACAGGGGAGACTATGGCTACACCTTC.